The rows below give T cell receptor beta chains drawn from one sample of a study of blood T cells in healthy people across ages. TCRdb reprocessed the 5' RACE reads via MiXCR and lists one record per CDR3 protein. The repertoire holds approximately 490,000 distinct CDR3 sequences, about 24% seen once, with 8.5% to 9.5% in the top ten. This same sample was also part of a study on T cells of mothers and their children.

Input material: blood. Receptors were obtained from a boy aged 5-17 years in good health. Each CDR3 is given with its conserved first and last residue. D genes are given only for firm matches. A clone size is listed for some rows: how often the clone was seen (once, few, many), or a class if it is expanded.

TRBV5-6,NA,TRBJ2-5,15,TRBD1,CASSHVQGAWETQYF,TGTGCCAGCAGCCATGTTCAGGGGGCATGGGAGACCCAGTACTTC
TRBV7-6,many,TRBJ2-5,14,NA,CASSPGGGQETQYF,TGTGCCAGCAGCCCAGGGGGGGGCCAGGAGACCCAGTACTTC
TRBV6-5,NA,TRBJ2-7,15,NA,CASITEAQRSVEQYF,TGTGCCAGCATTACGGAGGCACAGCGTTCGGTCGAGCAGTACTTC
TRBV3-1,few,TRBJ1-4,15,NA,CASSQTQGIIGKLFF,TGTGCCAGCAGCCAGACACAGGGTATAATAGGAAAACTGTTTTTT
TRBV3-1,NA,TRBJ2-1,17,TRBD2,CASSLQNGLAVSTEQFF,TGTGCCAGCAGCCTCCAAAACGGACTAGCAGTTTCAACTGAGCAGTTCTTC
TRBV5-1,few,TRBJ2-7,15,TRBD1,CASSRNWDSSYEQYF,TGCGCCAGCAGCCGCAACTGGGACAGCTCCTACGAGCAGTACTTC
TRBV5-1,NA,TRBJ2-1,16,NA,CASSTQSGGPYNEQFF,TGCGCCAGCAGCACCCAATCGGGGGGCCCATACAATGAGCAGTTCTTC
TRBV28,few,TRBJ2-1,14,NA,CASSFGAVGNEQFF,TGTGCCAGCAGTTTCGGTGCGGTGGGGAATGAGCAGTTCTTC
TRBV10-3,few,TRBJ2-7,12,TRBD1,CAISATGSEQYF,TGTGCCATCAGTGCGACAGGGTCCGAGCAGTACTTC
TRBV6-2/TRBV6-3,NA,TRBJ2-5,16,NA,CASSYPPSGGMVTQYF,TGTGCCAGCAGTTACCCACCATCCGGGGGTATGGTGACCCAGTACTTC
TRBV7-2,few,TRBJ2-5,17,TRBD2,CASIRGGPAGGRETQYF,TGTGCCAGCATTAGAGGGGGTCCAGCGGGGGGGCGAGAGACCCAGTACTTC
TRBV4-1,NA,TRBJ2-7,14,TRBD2,CASSPLGLAYEQYF,TGCGCCAGCAGCCCGCTGGGACTAGCCTACGAGCAGTACTTC
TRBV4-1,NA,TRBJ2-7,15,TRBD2,CASRQTSGGPREQYF,TGCGCCAGCAGGCAAACTAGCGGGGGGCCCAGGGAGCAGTACTTC
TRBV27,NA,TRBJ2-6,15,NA,CASGHGYSGANVLTF,TGTGCCAGCGGACATGGGTACTCTGGGGCCAACGTCCTGACTTTC
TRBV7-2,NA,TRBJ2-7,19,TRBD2,CASSRDFSGGTFLSYEQYF,TGTGCCAGCAGCCGCGATTTTAGCGGGGGGACTTTCTTATCCTACGAGCAGTACTTC
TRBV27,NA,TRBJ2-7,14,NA,CASSFSPRAYEQYF,TGTGCCAGCAGTTTTTCCCCAAGGGCATACGAGCAGTACTTC
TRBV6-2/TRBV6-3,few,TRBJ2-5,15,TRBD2,CASSHHKSGSKTQYF,TGTGCCAGCAGTCACCATAAAAGCGGGAGCAAGACCCAGTACTTC
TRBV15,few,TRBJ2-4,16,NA,CATSRLVTLAKNIQYF,TGTGCCACCAGCAGACTCGTTACGTTGGCCAAAAACATTCAGTACTTC
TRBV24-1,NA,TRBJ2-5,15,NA,CATSDPLGDRKTQYF,TGTGCCACCAGTGACCCATTAGGGGATCGGAAGACCCAGTACTTC
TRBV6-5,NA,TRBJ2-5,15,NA,CASSLGLHIQETQYF,TGTGCCAGCAGTTTGGGTCTACATATTCAAGAGACCCAGTACTTC
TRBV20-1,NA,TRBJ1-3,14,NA,CSATPGAAGNTIYF,TGCAGTGCTACCCCTGGGGCCGCTGGAAACACCATATATTTT
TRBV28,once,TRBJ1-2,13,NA,CASRGTGYYGYTF,TGTGCCAGCAGGGGAACAGGGTACTATGGCTACACCTTC
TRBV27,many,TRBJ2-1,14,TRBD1,CASNPGQADNEQFF,TGTGCCAGCAACCCTGGACAGGCTGACAATGAGCAGTTCTTC
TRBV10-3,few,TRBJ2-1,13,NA,CAISEIGNNEQFF,TGTGCCATCAGTGAGATAGGGAACAATGAGCAGTTCTTC
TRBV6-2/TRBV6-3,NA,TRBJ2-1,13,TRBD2,CASSPTSGHEQFF,TGTGCCAGCAGCCCGACTAGCGGGCATGAGCAGTTCTTC
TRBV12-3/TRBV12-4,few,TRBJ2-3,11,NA,CASSTGYTQYF,TGTGCCAGCAGTACAGGGTATACGCAGTATTTT
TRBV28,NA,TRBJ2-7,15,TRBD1,CASSPGQGGPYEQYF,TGTGCCAGCAGCCCGGGACAGGGGGGTCCCTACGAGCAGTACTTC
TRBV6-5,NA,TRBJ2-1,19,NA,CASSYLGRSFQVRYNEQFF,TGTGCCAGCAGTTACTTGGGACGGTCATTCCAAGTTAGGTACAATGAGCAGTTCTTC
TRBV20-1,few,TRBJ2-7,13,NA,CSAPRSGTNEQYF,TGCAGTGCGCCACGCTCCGGGACAAACGAGCAGTACTTC
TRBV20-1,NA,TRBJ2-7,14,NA,CSARPDPIGYEQYF,TGCAGTGCTAGACCAGACCCAATAGGTTACGAGCAGTACTTC
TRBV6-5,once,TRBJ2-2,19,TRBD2,CASSYQASSGRLSTGELFF,TGTGCCAGCAGTTACCAAGCGTCTAGCGGGAGGCTGTCCACCGGGGAGCTGTTTTTT
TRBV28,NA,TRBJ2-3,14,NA,CASSLDTRTDTQYF,TGTGCCAGCAGTTTAGACACTCGCACAGATACGCAGTATTTT
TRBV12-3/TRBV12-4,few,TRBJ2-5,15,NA,CASRPGWGPQETQYF,TGTGCCAGCAGGCCGGGTTGGGGGCCCCAAGAGACCCAGTACTTC
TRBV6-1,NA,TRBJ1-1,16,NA,CASSLVAEFGSTEAFF,TGTGCCAGCAGTCTCGTTGCGGAGTTTGGGAGCACTGAAGCTTTCTTT
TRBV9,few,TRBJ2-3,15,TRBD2,CASGNQREGTDTQYF,TGTGCCAGCGGGAACCAGCGGGAAGGCACAGATACGCAGTATTTT
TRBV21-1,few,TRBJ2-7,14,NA,CASSKSHDRAEQYF,TGTGCCAGCAGCAAATCCCACGACAGAGCCGAGCAGTACTTC
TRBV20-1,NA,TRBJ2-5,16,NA,CSARELLSGTQETQYF,TGCAGTGCGAGAGAGTTACTTTCCGGGACCCAAGAGACCCAGTACTTC
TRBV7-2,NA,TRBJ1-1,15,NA,CASSPPGGPNPEAFF,TGTGCCAGCAGCCCCCCGGGGGGCCCGAATCCTGAAGCTTTCTTT
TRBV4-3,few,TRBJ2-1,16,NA,CASSQDHGLSYNEQFF,TGCGCCAGCAGCCAAGATCATGGGCTGAGCTACAATGAGCAGTTCTTC
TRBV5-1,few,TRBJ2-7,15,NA,CASSRTTDRRYEQYF,TGCGCCAGCAGCCGGACGACGGACAGACGGTACGAGCAGTACTTC
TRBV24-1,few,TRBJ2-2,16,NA,CASSDTKTGNTGELFF,TGTGCCTCCAGTGATACAAAGACAGGGAACACCGGGGAGCTGTTTTTT
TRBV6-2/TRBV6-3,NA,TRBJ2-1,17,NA,CAGSYFLNSGKINEQFF,TGTGCCGGCAGTTACTTTCTTAATAGCGGAAAGATCAATGAGCAGTTCTTC
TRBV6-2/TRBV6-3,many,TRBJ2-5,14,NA,CASRLTGNQETQYF,TGTGCCAGCAGACTAACAGGGAATCAAGAGACCCAGTACTTC
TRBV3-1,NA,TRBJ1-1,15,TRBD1,CASSQLDRDYTEAFF,TGTGCCAGCAGCCAACTAGACAGGGACTACACTGAAGCTTTCTTT
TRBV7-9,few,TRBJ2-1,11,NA,CASSKDPEQFF,TGTGCCAGCAGCAAAGACCCTGAGCAGTTCTTC
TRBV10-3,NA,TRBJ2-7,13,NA,CAISAPGGDEQYF,TGTGCCATCAGTGCTCCCGGTGGGGACGAGCAGTACTTC
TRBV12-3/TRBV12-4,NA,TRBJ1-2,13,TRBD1,CASSLQGARGYTF,TGTGCCAGCAGTTTACAGGGGGCGCGGGGCTACACCTTC
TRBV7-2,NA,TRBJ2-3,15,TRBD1,CASRWDRPSTDTQYF,TGTGCCAGCAGATGGGACAGACCAAGCACAGATACGCAGTATTTT
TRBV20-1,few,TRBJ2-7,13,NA,CSARDRQNDEQYF,TGCAGTGCTAGAGATAGGCAGAACGACGAGCAGTACTTC
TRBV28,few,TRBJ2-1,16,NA,CASSPRTGSSYNEQFF,TGTGCCAGCAGTCCTCGGACCGGTAGCTCCTACAATGAGCAGTTCTTC
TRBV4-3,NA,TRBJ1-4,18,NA,CASSQAPQMLATNEKLFF,TGCGCCAGCAGCCAAGCCCCACAGATGCTGGCAACTAATGAAAAACTGTTTTTT
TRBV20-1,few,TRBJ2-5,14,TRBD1,CSANRDRSQETQYF,TGCAGCGCCAACCGGGACAGGTCCCAAGAGACCCAGTACTTC
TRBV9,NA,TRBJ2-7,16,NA,CASSVAPVGTYYEQYF,TGTGCCAGCAGCGTAGCTCCCGTGGGGACCTACTACGAGCAGTACTTC
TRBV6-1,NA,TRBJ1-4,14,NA,CASSEDRTDEKLFF,TGTGCCAGCAGTGAGGACAGAACGGATGAAAAACTGTTTTTT
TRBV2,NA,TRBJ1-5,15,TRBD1,CASSVTGASNQPQHF,TGTGCCAGCAGTGTAACAGGGGCCAGCAATCAGCCCCAGCATTTT
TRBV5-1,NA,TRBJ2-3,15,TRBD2,CASSTSGGGTDTQYF,TGCGCCAGCAGCACTAGCGGGGGAGGCACAGATACGCAGTATTTT
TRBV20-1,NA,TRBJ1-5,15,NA,CSASWGKGSNQPQHF,TGCAGTGCCAGTTGGGGGAAGGGTTCAAATCAGCCCCAGCATTTT
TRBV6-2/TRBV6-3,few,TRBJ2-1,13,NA,CASSYAPDNEQFF,TGTGCCAGCAGTTATGCCCCTGACAATGAGCAGTTCTTC